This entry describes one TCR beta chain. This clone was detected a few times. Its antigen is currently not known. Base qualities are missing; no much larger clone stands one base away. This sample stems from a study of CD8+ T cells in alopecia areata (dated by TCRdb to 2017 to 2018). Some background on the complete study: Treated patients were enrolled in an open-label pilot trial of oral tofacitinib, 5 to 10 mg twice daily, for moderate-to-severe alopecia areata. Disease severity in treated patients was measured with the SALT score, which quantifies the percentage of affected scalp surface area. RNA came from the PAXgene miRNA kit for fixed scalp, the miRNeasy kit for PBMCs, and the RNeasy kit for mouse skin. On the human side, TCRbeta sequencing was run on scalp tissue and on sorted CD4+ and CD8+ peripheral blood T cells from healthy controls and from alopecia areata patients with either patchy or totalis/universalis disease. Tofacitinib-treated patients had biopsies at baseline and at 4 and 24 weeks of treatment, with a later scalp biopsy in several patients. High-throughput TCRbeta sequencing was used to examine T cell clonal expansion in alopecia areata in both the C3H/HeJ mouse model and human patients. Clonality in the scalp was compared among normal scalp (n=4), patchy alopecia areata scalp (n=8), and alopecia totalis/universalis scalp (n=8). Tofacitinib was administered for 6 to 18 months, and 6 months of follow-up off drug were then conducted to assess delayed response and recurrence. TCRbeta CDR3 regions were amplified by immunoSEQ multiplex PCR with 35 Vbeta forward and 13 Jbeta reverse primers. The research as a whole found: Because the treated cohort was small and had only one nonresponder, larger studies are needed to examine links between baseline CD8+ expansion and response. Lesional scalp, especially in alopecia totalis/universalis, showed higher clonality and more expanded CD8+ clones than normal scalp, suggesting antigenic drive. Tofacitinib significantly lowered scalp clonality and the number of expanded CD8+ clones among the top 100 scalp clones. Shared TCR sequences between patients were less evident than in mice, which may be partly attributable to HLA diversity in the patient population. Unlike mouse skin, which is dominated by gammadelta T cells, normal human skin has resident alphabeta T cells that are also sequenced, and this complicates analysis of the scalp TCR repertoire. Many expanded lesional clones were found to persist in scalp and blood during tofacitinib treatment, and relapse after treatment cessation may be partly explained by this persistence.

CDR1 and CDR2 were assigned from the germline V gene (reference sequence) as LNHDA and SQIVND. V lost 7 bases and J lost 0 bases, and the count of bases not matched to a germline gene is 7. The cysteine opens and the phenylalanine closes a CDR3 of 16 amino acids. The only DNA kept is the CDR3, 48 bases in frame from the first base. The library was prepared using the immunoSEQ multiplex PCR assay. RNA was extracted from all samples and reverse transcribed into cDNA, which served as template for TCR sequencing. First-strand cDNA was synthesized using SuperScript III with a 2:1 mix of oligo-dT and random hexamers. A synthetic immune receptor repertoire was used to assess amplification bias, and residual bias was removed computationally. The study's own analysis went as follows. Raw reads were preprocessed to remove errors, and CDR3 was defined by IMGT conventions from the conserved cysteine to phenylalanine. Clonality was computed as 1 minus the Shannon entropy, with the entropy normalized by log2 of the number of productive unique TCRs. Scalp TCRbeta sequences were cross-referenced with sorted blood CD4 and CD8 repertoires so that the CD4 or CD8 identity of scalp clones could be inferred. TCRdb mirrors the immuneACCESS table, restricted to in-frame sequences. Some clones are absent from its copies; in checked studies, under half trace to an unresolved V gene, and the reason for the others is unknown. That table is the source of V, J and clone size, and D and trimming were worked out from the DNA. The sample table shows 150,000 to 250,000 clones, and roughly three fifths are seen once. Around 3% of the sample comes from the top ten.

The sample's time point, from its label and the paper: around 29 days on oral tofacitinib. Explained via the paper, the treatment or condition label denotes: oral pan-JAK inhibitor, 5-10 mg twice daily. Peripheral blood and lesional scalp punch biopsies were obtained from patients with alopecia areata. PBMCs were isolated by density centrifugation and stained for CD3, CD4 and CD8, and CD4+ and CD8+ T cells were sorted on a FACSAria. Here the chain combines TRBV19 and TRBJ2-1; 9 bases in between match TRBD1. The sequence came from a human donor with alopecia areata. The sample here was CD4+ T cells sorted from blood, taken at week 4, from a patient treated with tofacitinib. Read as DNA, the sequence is TGTGCCAGTACTCTTGGGACAGGGAGCTCCTACAATGAGCAGTTCTTC. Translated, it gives CASTLGTGSSYNEQFF. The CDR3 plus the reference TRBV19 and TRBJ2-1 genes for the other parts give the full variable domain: DGGITQSPKYLFRKEGQNVTLSCEQNLNHDAMYWYRQDPGQGLRLIYYSQIVNDFQKGDIAEGYSVSREKKESFPLTVTSAQKNPTAFYLCASTLGTGSSYNEQFFGPGTRLTVL.